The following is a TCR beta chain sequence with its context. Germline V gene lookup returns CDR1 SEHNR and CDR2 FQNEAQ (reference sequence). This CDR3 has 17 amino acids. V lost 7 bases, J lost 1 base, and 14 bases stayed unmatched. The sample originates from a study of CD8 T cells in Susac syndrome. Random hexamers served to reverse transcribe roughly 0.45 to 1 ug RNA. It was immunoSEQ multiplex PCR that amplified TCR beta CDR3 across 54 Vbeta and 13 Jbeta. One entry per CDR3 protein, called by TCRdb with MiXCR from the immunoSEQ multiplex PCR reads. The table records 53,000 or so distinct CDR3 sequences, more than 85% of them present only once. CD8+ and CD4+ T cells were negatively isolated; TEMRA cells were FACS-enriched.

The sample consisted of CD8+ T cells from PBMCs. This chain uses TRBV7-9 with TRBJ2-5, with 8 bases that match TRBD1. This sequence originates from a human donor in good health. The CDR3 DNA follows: TGTGCCAGCACTCGCCCGACCCGGGACAGGACCCAAGAGACCCAGTACTTC. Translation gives CASTRPTRDRTQETQYF.